The 5 T cell receptor beta chains given below trace back to one sample, sequenced in a study of long-term antiretroviral therapy in people with HIV. A v3.0 immunoSEQ assay was performed at survey level. Here immunoSEQ multiplex PCR was the method, and the copy in TCRdb shows in-frame clones only, minus some. Altogether about 24,000 clones are present, 81% being singletons, with the ten largest covering roughly 15%. Here the sequenced sample was unsorted PBMCs, taken at the start of antiretroviral therapy, before treatment. These receptors were taken from a woman under 30 with HIV.

The J gene is TRBJ2-3, the V gene TRBV7-7, with D hard to call. Trimming removed 2 bases from V and 6 bases from J, with 12 bases in between. CDR3 length: 14 residues. CDR1 and CDR2 from the germline V gene are SSHAT and FNYEAQ (reference sequence). The CDR3 loop is CASSLLDPGDTQYF. The CDR3 nucleotides are TGTGCCAGCAGCTTACTGGACCCGGGCGATACGCAGTATTTT.

The J gene is TRBJ1-1, the V gene TRBV7-6, with TRBD1 matching over 7 bases. CDR1 and CDR2 (germline): SGHVS, FNYEAQ. The junction had 6 bases not matched to a gene; V was cut back by 1 base and J by 4 bases. The CDR3 loop spans 15 amino acids. The CDR3 nucleotides read TGTGCCAGCAGCTTAGAGACAGGGAGAATCACTGAAGCTTTCTTT. It encodes CASSLETGRITEAFF.

V is TRBV6-4 and J is TRBJ2-3, with TRBD1 matching 10 bases. The CDR3 contains 13 residues. Trimming cost V 10 bases and J 3 bases; bases outside gene matches: 4. Germline V gives CDR1 MRHNA, CDR2 SNTAGT. This CDR3 reads CATGTGETDTQYF. CDR3 DNA sequence: TGTGCCACCGGGACAGGGGAAACAGATACGCAGTATTTT.

The chain has TRBV30 and TRBJ1-5; D possibly corresponds to TRBD1 (6 bases). With 2 bases removed from V and 4 bases from J, the gap between germline ends came to 9 bases. Germline lookup yields CDR1 GTSNPN and CDR2 SVGIG (reference sequence). This CDR3 comprises 13 residues. The CDR3 region is CAWSWDINQPQHF. In nucleotides, the CDR3 is TGTGCCTGGAGTTGGGACATTAATCAGCCCCAGCATTTT.

The V call is TRBV2, the J call TRBJ2-6; D ambiguous. CDR3 length: 16 residues. The germline V gene encodes CDR1 SNHLY and CDR2 FYNNEI. Trimming took 2 bases from V and 0 from J, leaving 8 bases between them. This CDR3 is CASSEQAASGANVLTF. The CDR3 nucleotides read TGTGCCAGCAGTGAACAAGCAGCCTCTGGGGCCAACGTCCTGACTTTC.